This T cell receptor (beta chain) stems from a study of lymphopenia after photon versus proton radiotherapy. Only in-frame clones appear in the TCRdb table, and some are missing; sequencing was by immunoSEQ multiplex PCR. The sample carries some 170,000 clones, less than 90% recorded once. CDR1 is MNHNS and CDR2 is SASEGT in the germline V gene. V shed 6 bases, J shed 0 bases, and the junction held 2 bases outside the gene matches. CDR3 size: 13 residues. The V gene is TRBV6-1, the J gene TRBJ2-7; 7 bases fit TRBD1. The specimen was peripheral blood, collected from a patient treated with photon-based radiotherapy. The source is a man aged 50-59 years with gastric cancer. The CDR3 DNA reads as TGTGCCAGCAGGTGGACAGGCTCCTACGAGCAGTACTTC. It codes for CASRWTGSYEQYF.